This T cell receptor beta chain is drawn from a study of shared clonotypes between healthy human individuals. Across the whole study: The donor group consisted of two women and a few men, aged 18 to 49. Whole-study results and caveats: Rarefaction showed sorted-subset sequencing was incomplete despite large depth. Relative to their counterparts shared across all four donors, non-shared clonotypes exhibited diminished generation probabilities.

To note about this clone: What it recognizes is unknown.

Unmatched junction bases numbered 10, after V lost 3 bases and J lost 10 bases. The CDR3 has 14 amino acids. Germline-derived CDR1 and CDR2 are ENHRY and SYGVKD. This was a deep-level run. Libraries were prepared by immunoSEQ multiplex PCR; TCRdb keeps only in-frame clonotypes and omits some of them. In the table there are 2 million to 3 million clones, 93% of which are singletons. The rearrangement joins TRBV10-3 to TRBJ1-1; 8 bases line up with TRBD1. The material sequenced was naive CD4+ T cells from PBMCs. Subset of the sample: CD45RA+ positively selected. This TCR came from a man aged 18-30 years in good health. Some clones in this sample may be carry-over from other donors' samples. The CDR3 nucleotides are TGTGCCATCAGTGACCAAACCCGGGGGACAGGAGCTTTCTTT. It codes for CAISDQTRGTGAFF.